The next 11 T cell receptor beta chains were all read from a single sample in a study of T-cell reconstitution after alpha-beta-depleted transplantation in children. Unique molecular identifiers featured in how the TCRbeta library was prepared. TCRdb reanalysed the PCR reads using MiXCR and keeps one entry per CDR3 protein. The table shows hundreds of thousands of distinct CDR3 sequences, with 13% occurring only once. The source material was PBMCs, mostly from graft donor cells, sampled 360 days after TCRalphabeta/CD19-depleted stem cell transplant. These receptors originate from a male patient younger than 18 who had a stem cell transplant for acute myeloid leukemia, so the T cells may come from the graft donor.

The chain combines TRBV28 with TRBJ1-2; 7 bases agree with TRBD1. The CDR3 is 13 residues long. Trimming took 5 bases from V and 9 from J; bases not matched to a gene: 9. CDR1 is MDHEN and CDR2 is SYDVKM in the germline V gene. The CDR3 is CASSPYRGRSYTF. As DNA, the CDR3 is TGTGCCAGCAGTCCGTACAGGGGAAGGAGCTACACCTTC.

There are many counts of this clonotype. V and J are TRBV20-1 and TRBJ2-1, with a tentative D call TRBD2 (6 bases). The germline V gene encodes CDR1 DFQATT and CDR2 SNEGSKA (reference sequence). The CDR3 is 16 residues long. V lost 4 bases to trimming and J lost 0 bases, with 16 bases between them. CDR3 DNA sequence: TGCAGTGCTAAGGGGAGGCGATTAGTCTCCTACAATGAGCAGTTCTTC. Translation gives CSAKGRRLVSYNEQFF.

There are a few counts of this clonotype. This chain joins TRBV3-1 and TRBJ2-3, with D possibly being TRBD2 (5 bases). Germline CDR1 reads LGHDT; CDR2 reads YNNKEL (reference sequence). The length of the CDR3 is 14 residues. V lost 3 bases and J 4 bases, leaving 11 bases between the germline ends. The CDR3 protein is CASSQDWRSDTQYF. CDR3 nucleotide sequence: TGTGCCAGCAGCCAGGATTGGAGGTCAGATACGCAGTATTTT.

The rearrangement uses TRBV10-3 and TRBJ2-3; 15 positions agree with TRBD2. The CDR3 has 19 residues. The V segment lost 6 bases and the J segment 6 bases; nucleotides outside the gene matches: 16. From germline, CDR1 is ENHRY and CDR2 SYGVKD. The CDR3 coding sequence is TGTGCCATCAGGGGAGGACTAGCGGGAGGGTGGGGGGTACCGGATACGCAGTATTTT. It codes for CAIRGGLAGGWGVPDTQYF.

This clonotype was picked up one time. V gene TRBV3-1 combines with J gene TRBJ2-5, with D perhaps matching TRBD2 (7 bases). The CDR3 is made up of 16 amino acids. Germline assignment: CDR1 LGHDT and CDR2 YNNKEL (reference sequence). Trimming left V 4 bases short and J 1 base short, with 16 bases between. The CDR3 loop is CASSRPGRGAQETQYF. The CDR3, as DNA: TGTGCCAGCAGCCGTCCAGGGAGGGGGGCCCAAGAGACCCAGTACTTC.

This clonotype was seen at least ten times. The chain recombines TRBV4-3 with TRBJ2-1; D possibly corresponds to TRBD2 (5 bases). This CDR3 has 17 amino acids. V lost 0 bases to trimming and J lost 12 bases, with 24 bases between them. CDR1 and CDR2 from the germline V gene are LGHNA and YSLEER. The CDR3 nucleotides are TGCGCCAGCAGCCAAGATCGGCTTCTTTCCCATAGACTAACGCAGTTCTTC. Protein: CASSQDRLLSHRLTQFF.

A few counts support this clonotype. The chain uses TRBV7-2 and TRBJ2-3; 9 bases match TRBD2. This CDR3 contains 17 residues. In germline, CDR1 is SGHTA, CDR2 FQGNSA. With 5 bases clipped from V and 9 bases from J, the junction kept 18 bases outside the gene matches. CDR3 sequence: CASSHSRLAETSRTQYF. DNA for the CDR3: TGTGCCAGCAGCCATTCCAGACTAGCGGAAACCAGTAGGACGCAGTATTTT.

There are a few counts of this clonotype. V gene TRBV6-1 combines with J gene TRBJ2-5, with D possibly called TRBD1 or TRBD2 (5 bases each). V lost 0 bases and J 5 bases, leaving 10 bases between the germline ends. This CDR3 has 14 amino acids. The germline gives CDR1 MNHNS, CDR2 SASEGT. The CDR3 bases are TGTGCCAGCAGTGAAGCACCCGGGGCGGAGACCCAGTACTTC. This sequence encodes CASSEAPGAETQYF.

The CDR3 nucleotides read TGTGCCAGTAGCGGGAGATCAAGGGATACGCAGTATTTT. It codes for CASSGRSRDTQYF. The chain links TRBV19 to TRBJ2-3; weak D call: TRBD2 (6 bases). Germline CDR1 reads LNHDA; CDR2 reads SQIVND (reference sequence). CDR3 length: 13 residues. V shed 6 bases and J shed 6 bases, with 13 bases lying between them. The variable domain in full, completed from reference TRBV19 and TRBJ2-3, reads DGGITQSPKYLFRKEGQNVTLSCEQNLNHDAMYWYRQDPGQGLRLIYYSQIVNDFQKGDIAEGYSVSREKKESFPLTVTSAQKNPTAFYLCASSGRSRDTQYFGPGTRLTVL.

V is TRBV12-5 and J is TRBJ2-1; 10 nucleotides align to TRBD1. V dropped 3 bases and J dropped 5; count of bases not matched to a gene: 10. The length of the CDR3 is 17 residues. Germline CDR1 LGHNT, CDR2 FRNRAP. The CDR3 loop reads CASGLRVGTGDHNEQFF. The CDR3 DNA reads as TGTGCTAGTGGTTTAAGGGTCGGGACAGGGGACCACAATGAGCAGTTCTTC.

This clonotype was detected a few times. This chain connects TRBV27 to TRBJ2-1; TRBD2 aligns across 8 bases. V gave up 5 bases and J gave up 0 bases; unmatched junction bases: 6. From germline, CDR1 is MNHEY and CDR2 SMNVEV (reference sequence). The length of the CDR3 is 16 residues. This chain's CDR3 is CASSPSGRPSYNEQFF. Written as DNA, the CDR3 is TGTGCCAGCAGTCCTAGCGGGCGTCCCTCCTACAATGAGCAGTTCTTC.